This T cell receptor (beta chain) emerged from a study of cytomegalovirus exposure and HLA in healthy donors. Overall study: The same platform was used for the 95 to 150 validation repertoires and the roughly 670 first-cohort repertoires, a later analysis reported. Broader study findings: Some public TCRs appeared in many individuals, while most sequences were rare. Diagnosis of cytomegalovirus status made by the classifier reportedly showed high specificity and sensitivity.

J gave up 2 bases and V 6 bases, and 3 bases lay outside the gene matches. The CDR3 has 13 amino acids. CDR1 and CDR2 (germline): MDHEN, SYDVKM. The approximately 120-subject validation cohort, separate from the approximately 670-subject first cohort, included the donors. The repertoire was sequenced with immunoSEQ multiplex PCR; TCRdb's copy has only in-frame clones and lacks some. The profile shows about 140,000 clones, about 90% of them singletons. Regarding this clone: Antigen: not known.

V is TRBV28 and J is TRBJ2-7; TRBD2 matches at 8 bases. This clonotype was sampled from a man between 18 and 35 years old in good health and CMV-seronegative. Input material: PBMCs. The CDR3 is CASSTGGPYEQYF. For the CDR3, the DNA is TGTGCCAGCAGCACGGGGGGGCCCTACGAGCAGTACTTC.